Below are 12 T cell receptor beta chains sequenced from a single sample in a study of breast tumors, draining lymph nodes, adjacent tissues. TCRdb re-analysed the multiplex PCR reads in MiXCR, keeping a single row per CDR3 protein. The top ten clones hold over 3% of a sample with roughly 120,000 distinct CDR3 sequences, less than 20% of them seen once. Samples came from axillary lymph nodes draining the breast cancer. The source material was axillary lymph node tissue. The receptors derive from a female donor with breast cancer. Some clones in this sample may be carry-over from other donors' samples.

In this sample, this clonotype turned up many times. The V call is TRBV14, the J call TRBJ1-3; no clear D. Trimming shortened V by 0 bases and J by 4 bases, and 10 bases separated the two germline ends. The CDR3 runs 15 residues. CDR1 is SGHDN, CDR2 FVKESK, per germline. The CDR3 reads CASSQDRAAGNTIYF. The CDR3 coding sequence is TGTGCCAGCAGCCAAGACAGAGCTGCCGGAAACACCATATATTTT.

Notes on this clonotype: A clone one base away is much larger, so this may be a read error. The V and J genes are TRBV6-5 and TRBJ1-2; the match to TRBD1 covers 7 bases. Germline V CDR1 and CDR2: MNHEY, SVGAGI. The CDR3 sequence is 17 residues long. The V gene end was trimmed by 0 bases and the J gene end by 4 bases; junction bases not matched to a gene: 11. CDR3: CASSYSGGGGTVYGYTF. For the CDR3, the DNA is TGTGCCAGCAGTTACTCAGGGGGCGGGGGAACGGTCTATGGCTACACCTTC.

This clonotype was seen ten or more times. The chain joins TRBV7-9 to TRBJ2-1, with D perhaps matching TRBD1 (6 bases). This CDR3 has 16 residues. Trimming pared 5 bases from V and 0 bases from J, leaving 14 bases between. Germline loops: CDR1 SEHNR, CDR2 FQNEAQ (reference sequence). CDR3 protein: CASSPVDRSSYNEQFF. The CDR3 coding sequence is TGTGCCAGCAGCCCCGTCGACAGGAGCTCCTACAATGAGCAGTTCTTC.

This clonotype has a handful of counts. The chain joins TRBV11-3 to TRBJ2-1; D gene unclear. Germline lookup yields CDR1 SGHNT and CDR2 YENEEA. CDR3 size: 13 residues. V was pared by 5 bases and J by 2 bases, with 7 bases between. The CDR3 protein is CASSNGPYNEQFF. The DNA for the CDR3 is TGTGCCAGCAGCAACGGTCCCTACAATGAGCAGTTCTTC.

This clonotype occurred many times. The CDR3 here is CASSQSRDRGGTGELFF. The CDR3 region has the DNA TGCGCCAGCAGCCAGTCGAGGGACAGGGGTGGCACCGGGGAGCTGTTTTTT. The chain uses TRBV4-1 and TRBJ2-2, with TRBD1 identical over 10 bases. Germline V gene data show CDR1 as MGHRA and CDR2 as YSYEKL. This CDR3 comprises 17 residues. V dropped 3 bases and J dropped 4; count of bases not matched to a gene: 8.

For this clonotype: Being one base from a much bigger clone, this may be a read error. This CDR3 is CASSLDRYSNQPQRF. The CDR3 coding sequence is TGTGCCAGCAGTTTGGACAGGTATAGCAATCAGCCCCAGCGTTTT. The chain couples TRBV2 to TRBJ1-5; 7 bases agree with TRBD1. Germline values: CDR1 SNHLY, CDR2 FYNNEI. This CDR3 has 15 amino acids.

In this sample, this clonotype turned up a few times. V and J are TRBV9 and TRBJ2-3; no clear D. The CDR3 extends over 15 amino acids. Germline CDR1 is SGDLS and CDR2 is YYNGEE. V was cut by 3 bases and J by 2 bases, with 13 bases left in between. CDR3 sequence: CASSGGGRFTDTQYF. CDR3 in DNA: TGTGCCAGCAGCGGCGGTGGGCGGTTCACAGATACGCAGTATTTT.

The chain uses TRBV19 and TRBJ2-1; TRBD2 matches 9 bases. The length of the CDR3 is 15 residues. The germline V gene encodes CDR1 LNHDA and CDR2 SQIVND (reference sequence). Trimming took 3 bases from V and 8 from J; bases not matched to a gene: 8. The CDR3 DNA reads TGTGCCAGTAGTATGGATAGCGGGAGCCCATATGAGCAGTTCTTC. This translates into CASSMDSGSPYEQFF.

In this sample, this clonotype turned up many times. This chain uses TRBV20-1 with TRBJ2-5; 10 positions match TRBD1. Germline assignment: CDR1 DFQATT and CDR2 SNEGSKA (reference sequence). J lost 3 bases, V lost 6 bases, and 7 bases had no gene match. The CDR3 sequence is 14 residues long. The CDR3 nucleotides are TGCAGTGCACGGGACAGGGGCATCAAAGAGACCCAGTACTTC. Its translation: CSARDRGIKETQYF.

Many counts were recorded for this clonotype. The CDR3 sequence is CASSLEGATYNEQFF. CDR3 nucleotide sequence: TGCGCCAGCAGCTTGGAAGGGGCAACCTACAATGAGCAGTTCTTC. The chain carries TRBV5-1 and TRBJ2-1; D possibly corresponds to TRBD1 (5 bases). The CDR3 spans 15 residues. Germline CDR1 reads SGHRS; CDR2 reads YFSETQ. Between the trimmed V and J ends, which lost 0 bases and 2 bases, there was a span of 9 bases.

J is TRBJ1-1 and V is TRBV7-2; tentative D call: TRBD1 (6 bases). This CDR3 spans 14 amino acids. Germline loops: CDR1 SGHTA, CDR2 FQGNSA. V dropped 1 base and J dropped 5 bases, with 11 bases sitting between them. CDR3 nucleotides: TGTGCCAGCAGCTTAGTAACAGGGCGGACTGAAGCTTTCTTT. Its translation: CASSLVTGRTEAFF.

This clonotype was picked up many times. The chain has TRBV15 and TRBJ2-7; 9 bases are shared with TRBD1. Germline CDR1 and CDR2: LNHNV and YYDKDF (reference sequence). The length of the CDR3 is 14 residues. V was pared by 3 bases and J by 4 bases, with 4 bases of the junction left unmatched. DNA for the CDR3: TGTGCCACCAGCAGGGGGGGACAGGGATACGAGCAGTACTTC. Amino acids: CATSRGGQGYEQYF.